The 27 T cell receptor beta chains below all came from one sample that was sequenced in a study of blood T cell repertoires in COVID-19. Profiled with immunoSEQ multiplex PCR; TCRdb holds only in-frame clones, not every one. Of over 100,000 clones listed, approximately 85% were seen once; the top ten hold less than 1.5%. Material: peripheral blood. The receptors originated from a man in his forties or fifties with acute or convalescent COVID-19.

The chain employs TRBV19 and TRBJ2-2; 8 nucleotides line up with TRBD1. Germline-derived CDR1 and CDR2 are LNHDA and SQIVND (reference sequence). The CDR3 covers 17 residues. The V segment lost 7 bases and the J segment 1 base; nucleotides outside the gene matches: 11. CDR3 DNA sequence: TGTGCCAGTAACGGCAGGGGGCTACTACTGAACACCGGGGAGCTGTTTTTT. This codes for CASNGRGLLLNTGELFF.

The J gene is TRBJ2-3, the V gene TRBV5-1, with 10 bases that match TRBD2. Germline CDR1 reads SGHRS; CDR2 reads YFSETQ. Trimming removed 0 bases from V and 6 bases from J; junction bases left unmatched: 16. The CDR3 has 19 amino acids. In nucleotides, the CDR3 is TGCGCCAGCAGCTTGGGAGGGACTAGCGCCTCTCAACGGTGGGATACGCAGTATTTT. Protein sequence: CASSLGGTSASQRWDTQYF.

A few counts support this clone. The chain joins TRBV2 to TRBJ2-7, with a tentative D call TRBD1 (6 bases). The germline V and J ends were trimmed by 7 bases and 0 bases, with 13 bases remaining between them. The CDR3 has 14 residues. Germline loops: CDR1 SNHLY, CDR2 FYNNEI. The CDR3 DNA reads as TGTGCCAGCACCCATAGGGGGAGCTCCTACGAGCAGTACTTC. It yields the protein CASTHRGSSYEQYF.

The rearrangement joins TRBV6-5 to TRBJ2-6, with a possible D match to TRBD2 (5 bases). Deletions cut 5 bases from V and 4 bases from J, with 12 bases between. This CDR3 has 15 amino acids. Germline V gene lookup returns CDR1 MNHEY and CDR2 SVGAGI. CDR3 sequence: CASSTRAAGANVLTF. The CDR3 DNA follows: TGTGCCAGCAGTACTAGGGCAGCAGGGGCCAACGTCCTGACTTTC.

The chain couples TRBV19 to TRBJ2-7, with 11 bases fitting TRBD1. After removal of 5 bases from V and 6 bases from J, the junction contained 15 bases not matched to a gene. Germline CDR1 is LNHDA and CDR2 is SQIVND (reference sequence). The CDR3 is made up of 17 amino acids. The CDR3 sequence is CASSPPMGQGGFREQYF. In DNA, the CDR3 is TGTGCCAGTAGTCCACCCATGGGACAGGGGGGATTTCGCGAGCAGTACTTC.

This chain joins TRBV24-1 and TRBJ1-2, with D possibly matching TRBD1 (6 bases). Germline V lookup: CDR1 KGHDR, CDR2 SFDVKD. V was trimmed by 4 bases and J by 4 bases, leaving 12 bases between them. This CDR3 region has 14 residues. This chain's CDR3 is CATSDYMTGYGYTF. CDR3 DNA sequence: TGTGCCACCAGTGACTACATGACAGGCTATGGCTACACCTTC.

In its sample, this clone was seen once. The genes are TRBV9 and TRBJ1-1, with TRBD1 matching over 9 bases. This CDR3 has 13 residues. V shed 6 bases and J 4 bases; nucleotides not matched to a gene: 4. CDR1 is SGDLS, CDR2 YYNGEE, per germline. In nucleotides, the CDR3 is TGTGCCAGCAACAGACAGGGGGGCACTGAAGCTTTCTTT. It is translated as CASNRQGGTEAFF.

CDR3 nucleotide sequence: TGCGCCAGCAGCTCACCGGGACTGACCAACACTGAAGCTTTCTTT. It encodes CASSSPGLTNTEAFF. The chain has TRBV5-1 and TRBJ1-1; TRBD1 might be the D (5 bases). In germline, CDR1 is SGHRS, CDR2 YFSETQ. The CDR3 has 15 residues. The V end lost 3 bases, the J end lost 2 bases, and 14 bases lay between the germline ends.

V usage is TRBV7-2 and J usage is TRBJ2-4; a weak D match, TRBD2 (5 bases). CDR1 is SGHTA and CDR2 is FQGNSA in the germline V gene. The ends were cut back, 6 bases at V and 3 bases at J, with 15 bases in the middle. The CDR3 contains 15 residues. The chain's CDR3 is CASSPVARGKNIQYF. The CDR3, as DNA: TGTGCCAGCAGTCCGGTGGCACGGGGCAAAAACATTCAGTACTTC.

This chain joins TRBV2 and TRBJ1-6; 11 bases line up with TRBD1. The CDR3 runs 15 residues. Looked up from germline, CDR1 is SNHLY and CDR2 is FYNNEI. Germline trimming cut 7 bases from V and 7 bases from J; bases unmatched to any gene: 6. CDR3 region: CASKRTGGLNSPLHF. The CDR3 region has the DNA TGTGCCAGCAAACGGACAGGGGGCCTCAATTCACCCCTCCACTTT.

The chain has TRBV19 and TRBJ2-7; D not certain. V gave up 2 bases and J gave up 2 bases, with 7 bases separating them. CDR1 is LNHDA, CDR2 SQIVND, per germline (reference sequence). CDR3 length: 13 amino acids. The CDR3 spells CASSISRAYEQYF. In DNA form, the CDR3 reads TGTGCCAGTAGTATAAGCCGGGCCTACGAGCAGTACTTC. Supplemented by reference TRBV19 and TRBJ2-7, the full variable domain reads DGGITQSPKYLFRKEGQNVTLSCEQNLNHDAMYWYRQDPGQGLRLIYYSQIVNDFQKGDIAEGYSVSREKKESFPLTVTSAQKNPTAFYLCASSISRAYEQYFGPGTRLTVT.

The CDR3 nucleotides read TGTGCCAGTGCGGCGGGTGGGGCCAAAAACATTCAGTACTTC. It encodes CASAAGGAKNIQYF. V gene TRBV2 combines with J gene TRBJ2-4; possibly TRBD2 for D (5 bases). In germline, CDR1 is SNHLY, CDR2 FYNNEI. The V end lost 9 bases, the J end lost 1 base, and 13 bases lay between the germline ends. The CDR3 has 14 residues.

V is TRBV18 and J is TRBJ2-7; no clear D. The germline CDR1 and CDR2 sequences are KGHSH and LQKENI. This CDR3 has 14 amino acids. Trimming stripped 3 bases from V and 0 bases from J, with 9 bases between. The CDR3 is CASSPQAGSYEQYF. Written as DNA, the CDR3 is TGTGCCAGCTCACCGCAGGCAGGCTCCTACGAGCAGTACTTC.

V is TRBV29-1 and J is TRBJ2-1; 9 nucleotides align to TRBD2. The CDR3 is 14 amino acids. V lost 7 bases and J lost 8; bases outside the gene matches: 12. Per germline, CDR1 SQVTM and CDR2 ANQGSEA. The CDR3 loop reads CSAVGLAGAHEQFF. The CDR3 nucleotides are TGCAGCGCCGTGGGGTTAGCGGGAGCCCATGAGCAGTTCTTC.

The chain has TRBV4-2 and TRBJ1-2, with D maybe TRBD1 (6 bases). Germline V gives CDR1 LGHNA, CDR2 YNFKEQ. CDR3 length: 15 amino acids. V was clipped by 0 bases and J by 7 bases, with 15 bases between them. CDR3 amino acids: CASSQDTGYGGGYTF. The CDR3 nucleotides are TGTGCCAGCAGCCAAGATACAGGGTATGGGGGTGGCTACACCTTC.

The CDR3 DNA sequence: TGCGCCAGCAAGGTAACGGGAGCAAACAATGAGCAGTTCTTC. It translates to CASKVTGANNEQFF. V is TRBV5-1 and J is TRBJ2-1, with D possibly TRBD2 on 6 matching bases. CDR1 SGHRS and CDR2 YFSETQ come from the germline V gene. Between the trimmed V and J ends, which lost 6 bases and 5 bases, there was a span of 15 bases. CDR3 length: 14 amino acids.

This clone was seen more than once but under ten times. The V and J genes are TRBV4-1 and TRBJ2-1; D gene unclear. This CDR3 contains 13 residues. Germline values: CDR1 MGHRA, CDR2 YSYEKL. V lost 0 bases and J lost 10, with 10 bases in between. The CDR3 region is CASSQESWREQFF. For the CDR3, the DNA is TGCGCCAGCAGCCAAGAGTCCTGGCGGGAGCAGTTCTTC.

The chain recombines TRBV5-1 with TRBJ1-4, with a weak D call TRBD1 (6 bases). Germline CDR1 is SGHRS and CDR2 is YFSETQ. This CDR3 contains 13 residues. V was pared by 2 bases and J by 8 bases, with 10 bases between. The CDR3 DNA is TGCGCCAGCAGCTTTGGGGGCAGGGAAAAACTGTTTTTT. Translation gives CASSFGGREKLFF.

The CDR3 spells CASSSRDITGELFF. The CDR3 coding sequence is TGTGCCAGCAGCTCCCGGGACATCACCGGGGAGCTGTTTTTT. The rearrangement links TRBV3-1 (or the pseudogene TRBV3-2) to TRBJ2-2; D perhaps matches TRBD1 (6 bases). This CDR3 is 14 amino acids long. Per the germline V gene, CDR1 is LGHDT and CDR2 is YNNKEL (reference sequence). V was pared by 5 bases and J by 4 bases, with 11 bases between.

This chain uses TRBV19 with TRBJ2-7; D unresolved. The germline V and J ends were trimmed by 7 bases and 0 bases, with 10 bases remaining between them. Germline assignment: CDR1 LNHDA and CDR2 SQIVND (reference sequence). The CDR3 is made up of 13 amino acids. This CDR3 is CASKPGSSYEQYF. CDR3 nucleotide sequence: TGTGCCAGTAAACCGGGTAGCTCCTACGAGCAGTACTTC.

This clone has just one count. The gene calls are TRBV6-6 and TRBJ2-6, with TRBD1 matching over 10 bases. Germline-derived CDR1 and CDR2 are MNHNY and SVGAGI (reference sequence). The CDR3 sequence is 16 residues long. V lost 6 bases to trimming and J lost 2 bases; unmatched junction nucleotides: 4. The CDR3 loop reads CASRTGGRAGANVLTF. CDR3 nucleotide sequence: TGTGCCAGCAGGACAGGGGGCCGGGCTGGGGCCAACGTCCTGACTTTC.

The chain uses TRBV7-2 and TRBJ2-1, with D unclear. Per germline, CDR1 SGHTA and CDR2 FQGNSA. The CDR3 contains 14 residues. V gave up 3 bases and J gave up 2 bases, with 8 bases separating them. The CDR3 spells CASSLAVAYNEQFF. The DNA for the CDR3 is TGTGCCAGCAGCTTGGCCGTCGCCTACAATGAGCAGTTCTTC. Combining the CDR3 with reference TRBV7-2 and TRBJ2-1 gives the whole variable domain GAGVSQSPSNKVTEKGKDVELRCDPISGHTALYWYRQSLGQGLEFLIYFQGNSAPDKSGLPSDRFSAERTGGSVSTLTIQRTQQEDSAVYLCASSLAVAYNEQFFGPGTRLTVL.

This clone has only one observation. CDR3 region: CASKGGFIGTGELFF. The CDR3 DNA follows: TGTGCCAGCAAGGGGGGGTTCATCGGCACCGGGGAGCTGTTTTTT. The V gene is TRBV19, the J gene TRBJ2-2, with D perhaps TRBD2 (7 bases). V lost 9 bases and J 4 bases, leaving 18 bases between the germline ends. Germline V gene data show CDR1 as LNHDA and CDR2 as SQIVND (reference sequence). The CDR3 covers 15 residues.

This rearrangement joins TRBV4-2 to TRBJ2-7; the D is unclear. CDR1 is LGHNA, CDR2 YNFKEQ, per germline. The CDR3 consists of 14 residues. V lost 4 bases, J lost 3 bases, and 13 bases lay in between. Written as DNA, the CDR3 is TGTGCCAGCAGCCGTTATCAAGCTAGCTACGAGCAGTACTTC. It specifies CASSRYQASYEQYF.

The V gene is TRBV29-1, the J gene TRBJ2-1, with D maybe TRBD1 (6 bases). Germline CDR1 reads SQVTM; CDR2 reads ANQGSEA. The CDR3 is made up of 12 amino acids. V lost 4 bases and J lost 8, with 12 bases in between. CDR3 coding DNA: TGCAGCGTTGTATTCAGGGGTCATGAGCAGTTCTTC. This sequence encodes CSVVFRGHEQFF.

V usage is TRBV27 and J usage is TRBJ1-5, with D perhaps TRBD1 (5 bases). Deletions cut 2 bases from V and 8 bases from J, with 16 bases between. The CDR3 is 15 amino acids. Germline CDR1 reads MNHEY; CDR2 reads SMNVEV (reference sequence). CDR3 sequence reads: CASSLRGLWDEPQHF. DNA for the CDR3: TGTGCCAGCAGTTTAAGGGGTCTTTGGGATGAGCCCCAGCATTTT.

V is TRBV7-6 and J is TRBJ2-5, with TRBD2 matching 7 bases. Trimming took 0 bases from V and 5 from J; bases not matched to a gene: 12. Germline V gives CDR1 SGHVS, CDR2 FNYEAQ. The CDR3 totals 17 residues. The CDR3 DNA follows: TGTGCCAGCAGCTTAGCGGTGCGCGGGGGAGCTCGGGAGACCCAGTACTTC. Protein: CASSLAVRGGARETQYF. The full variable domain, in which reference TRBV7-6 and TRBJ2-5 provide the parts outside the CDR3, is GAGVSQSPRYKVTKRGQDVALRCDPISGHVSLYWYRQALGQGPEFLTYFNYEAQQDKSGLPNDRFSAERPEGSISTLTIQRTEQRDSAMYRCASSLAVRGGARETQYFGPGTRLLVL.